Listed here are 19 T cell receptor beta chains from one sample, sequenced in a study of T cell responses to AZD1222 COVID-19 vaccine. The data were produced by immunoSEQ multiplex PCR, yet TCRdb's version contains in-frame clones alone and is incomplete. The table includes roughly 180,000 clones, roughly nine tenths detected once. The source material was peripheral blood, sampled on day 0 of AZD1222 vaccination. These receptor sequences come from an adult in good health.

The gene calls are TRBV5-1 and TRBJ2-5, with D possibly TRBD2 on 5 matching bases. The ends were cut back, 4 bases at V and 13 bases at J, with 20 bases in the middle. Germline values: CDR1 SGHRS, CDR2 YFSETQ. The CDR3 is 13 residues long. The CDR3 sequence: CASSNGLGIIRYF. The DNA of the CDR3 is TGCGCCAGCAGCAACGGACTCGGTATCATTCGGTACTTC.

This chain links TRBV5-4 with TRBJ1-3, with a tentative D call TRBD1 (6 bases). The CDR3 length is 15 residues. Trimming took off 4 bases at V and 0 bases at J, with 11 bases between the two ends. Germline loops: CDR1 SGHNT, CDR2 YYREEE (reference sequence). The CDR3 nucleotides are TGTGCCAGCAGCCGCGGAGGGGGCTCTGGAAACACCATATATTTT. Protein: CASSRGGGSGNTIYF.

This clone is a singleton in its sample. The chain employs TRBV7-3 and TRBJ2-1; D gene ambiguous. V was cut by 2 bases and J by 6 bases, with 14 bases left in between. There are 15 residues in the CDR3. CDR1 and CDR2 (germline): SGHTA, FQGTGA. In nucleotides, the CDR3 is TGTGCCAGCAGCTTACGGGTGGTTAATCGCAATGAGCAGTTCTTC. Translated: CASSLRVVNRNEQFF.

The chain carries TRBV6-2 or TRBV6-3 and TRBJ2-7; D might be TRBD1 or TRBD2, each matching 5 bases. Trimming removed 4 bases from V and 4 bases from J, with 20 bases in between. The CDR3 runs to 16 residues. CDR1 and CDR2 (germline): MNHEY, SVGEGT. The CDR3 nucleotides are TGTGCCAGCAGTTCCTCCGGGGCCCGAAAGAAGTACGAGCAGTACTTC. Amino acid sequence: CASSSSGARKKYEQYF.

V and J are TRBV19 and TRBJ1-1; D gene uncertain. CDR1 LNHDA and CDR2 SQIVND come from the germline V gene (reference sequence). The CDR3 consists of 13 residues. The germline V and J ends were trimmed by 6 bases and 7 bases, with 15 bases remaining between them. CDR3 protein: CASRSGQKDEAFF. As DNA, the CDR3 is TGTGCCAGTAGATCGGGTCAGAAGGATGAAGCTTTCTTT.

This chain uses TRBV4-1 with TRBJ1-1; D possibly corresponds to TRBD1 (5 bases). The V end lost 4 bases, the J end lost 3 bases, and 18 bases lay between the germline ends. The CDR3 loop spans 16 amino acids. Per the germline V gene, CDR1 is MGHRA and CDR2 is YSYEKL. The CDR3 bases are TGCGCCAGCAGCCTTCGTCAGGGAAGTAGAGACACTGAAGCTTTCTTT. Its protein product is CASSLRQGSRDTEAFF.

This clone was observed once. The chain joins TRBV5-8 to TRBJ2-1; D ambiguous. The germline V and J ends were trimmed by 0 bases and 5 bases, with 6 bases remaining between them. Germline V gene data show CDR1 as SGHTS and CDR2 as YDEGEE. This CDR3 is built from 13 residues. The CDR3 loop is CASSLGRNNEQFF. CDR3 DNA: TGTGCCAGCAGCTTGGGTCGGAACAATGAGCAGTTCTTC.

The chain carries TRBV28 and TRBJ1-6, with a weak D call TRBD1 (6 bases). Germline V CDR1 and CDR2: MDHEN, SYDVKM. V gave up 6 bases and J gave up 4 bases, with 16 bases separating them. CDR3 length: 16 residues. The CDR3 reads CASSETQGWYNSPLHF. The DNA of the CDR3 is TGTGCCAGCAGCGAGACCCAGGGGTGGTATAATTCACCCCTCCACTTT.

The chain is built from TRBV15 and TRBJ1-1, with 7 positions matching TRBD1. Germline loops: CDR1 LNHNV, CDR2 YYDKDF (reference sequence). The length of the CDR3 is 14 residues. The V gene end was trimmed by 5 bases and the J gene end by 1 base; junction bases not matched to a gene: 4. CDR3 nucleotides: TGTGCCACCAGCCCACGACAGGGGAACACTGAAGCTTTCTTT. Its protein is CATSPRQGNTEAFF. Complete variable domain (other parts from reference TRBV15 and TRBJ1-1): DAMVIQNPRYQVTQFGKPVTLSCSQTLNHNVMYWYQQKSSQAPKLLFHYYDKDFNNEADTPDNFQSRRPNTSFCFLDIRSPGLGDTAMYLCATSPRQGNTEAFFGQGTRLTVV.

This clone turned up a few times. The J gene is TRBJ2-3, the V gene TRBV5-4; D gene ambiguous. Germline CDR1 SGHNT, CDR2 YYREEE (reference sequence). Trimming cost V 0 bases and J 4 bases, with 15 bases left between them. This CDR3 is 16 amino acids long. The CDR3 DNA reads as TGTGCCAGCAGCTTGGAGGGTGGCCTAGGCTCAGATACGCAGTATTTT. Translating gives CASSLEGGLGSDTQYF.

This chain joins TRBV6-5 and TRBJ2-7; D may correspond to TRBD1 or TRBD2 (6 bases each). Looked up from germline, CDR1 is MNHEY and CDR2 is SVGAGI. The V and J ends lost 3 bases and 2 bases respectively, with 11 bases between them. This CDR3 spans 14 amino acids. DNA for the CDR3: TGTGCCAGCAGTTATTCGAGGGGGGCCTACGAGCAGTACTTC. Translation gives CASSYSRGAYEQYF.

The V and J genes are TRBV9 and TRBJ2-7; possibly TRBD2 for D (6 bases). CDR3 length: 16 residues. CDR1 is SGDLS, CDR2 YYNGEE, per germline. The germline V and J ends were trimmed by 2 bases and 0 bases, with 15 bases remaining between them. The DNA for the CDR3 is TGTGCCAGCAGCGTTAGCCCCGGGACTCTCTCCTACGAGCAGTACTTC. Protein product: CASSVSPGTLSYEQYF.

The genes are TRBV7-2 and TRBJ2-2, with D possibly being TRBD1 or TRBD2 (6 bases each). Germline V lookup: CDR1 SGHTA, CDR2 FQGNSA. The CDR3 totals 14 residues. The V gene lost 8 bases and the J gene lost 4 bases, with 14 bases spanning the gap. The CDR3 DNA reads TGTGCCAGCGGAGGGGGGCTGGGCACCGGGGAGCTGTTTTTT. This gives the protein CASGGGLGTGELFF.

V and J are TRBV5-5 and TRBJ2-7; no clear D. This CDR3 spans 17 amino acids. CDR1 SGHKS and CDR2 YYEKEE come from the germline V gene (reference sequence). Trimming removed 1 base at V and 3 bases at J, with 20 bases between. The CDR3: CASSLQARAVTNYEQYF. The CDR3 DNA reads TGTGCCAGCAGCTTGCAGGCCCGGGCAGTTACTAACTACGAGCAGTACTTC. Combining the CDR3 with reference TRBV5-5 and TRBJ2-7 gives the whole variable domain DAGVTQSPTHLIKTRGQQVTLRCSPISGHKSVSWYQQVLGQGPQFIFQYYEKEERGRGNFPDRFSARQFPNYSSELNVNALLLGDSALYLCASSLQARAVTNYEQYFGPGTRLTVT.

The CDR3: CASSRTLLRGGNTGELFF. CDR3 DNA: TGTGCCAGCAGCCGAACCCTATTGCGGGGGGGGAACACCGGGGAGCTGTTTTTT. The V and J genes are TRBV14 and TRBJ2-2, with TRBD2 matching over 9 bases. CDR3 length: 18 amino acids. V was pared by 4 bases and J by 1 base, with 10 bases of the junction left unmatched. Germline-derived CDR1 and CDR2 are SGHDN and FVKESK.

The chain links TRBV19 to TRBJ1-5; 9 bases are shared with TRBD1. V was pared by 7 bases and J by 2 bases, with 6 bases of the junction left unmatched. The CDR3 consists of 15 residues. Germline lookup yields CDR1 LNHDA and CDR2 SQIVND (reference sequence). The CDR3 nucleotides are TGTGCCAGTACCCGGGACAGGGTAGGCAATCAGCCCCAGCATTTT. Its translation: CASTRDRVGNQPQHF.

Only one count was recorded for this clone. The chain has TRBV10-3 and TRBJ1-5; 9 bases map to TRBD1. This CDR3 has 18 residues. The V gene end was trimmed by 0 bases and the J gene end by 4 bases; junction bases not matched to a gene: 10. The germline V gene encodes CDR1 ENHRY and CDR2 SYGVKD. The DNA for the CDR3 is TGTGCCATCAGTGAGTCGCGGGGGGGACAGGGCTCAAATCAGCCCCAGCATTTT. Translation: CAISESRGGQGSNQPQHF.

The chain links TRBV29-1 to TRBJ1-5, with D tentatively TRBD1 (5 bases). There are 12 residues in the CDR3. From germline, CDR1 is SQVTM and CDR2 ANQGSEA. The V end lost 6 bases, the J end lost 5 bases, and 11 bases lay between the germline ends. The CDR3 reads CSVTDRDQPQHF. The CDR3 region has the DNA TGCAGCGTAACAGACAGAGATCAGCCCCAGCATTTT.

This rearrangement joins TRBV5-4 to TRBJ2-1; D perhaps matches TRBD1 (7 bases). With 4 bases removed from V and 7 bases from J, the gap between germline ends came to 15 bases. The length of the CDR3 is 14 residues. Germline loops: CDR1 SGHNT, CDR2 YYREEE (reference sequence). CDR3 bases: TGTGCCAGCAGCCACCCAGGGGGGTGGAATGAGCAGTTCTTC. It encodes CASSHPGGWNEQFF.